Listed below are T cell receptor beta chains from one sample, sequenced in a study of technical replicates of blood from a handful of donors. Some clones are missing from TCRdb's copy, which holds only in-frame ones; the method was immunoSEQ multiplex PCR. The sample contains approximately 82,000 clones, over 95% of which appear only once. What was sequenced was T cells isolated from PBMCs. The receptor source for this set is a human donor in good health. Each CDR3 is given without its conserved first and last residue.

v_gene	j_gene	CDR3aa
TRBV7-2	TRBJ1-2	ASSLVPRSDGYT
TRBV11-2	TRBJ2-1	ASSLTGLNEQF
TRBV4-2	TRBJ2-3	ASSLTSGRTKTDTQY
TRBV4-3	TRBJ1-1	ASSPGRQGDFWAF
TRBV25-1	TRBJ2-1	ASSDPGVGYNEQF
TRBV28	TRBJ2-1	ASRRTSVKDSYNEQF
TRBV4-1	TRBJ1-4	ASSQWEQGAEDEKLF
TRBV6-5	TRBJ1-2	ASSYDRFPYGYT
TRBV7-3	TRBJ2-1	ASSLTAGHYNEQF
TRBV5-5	TRBJ2-7	ASSFLGQGDPYEQY
TRBV7-2	TRBJ2-7	ASSLAPASGRKYDEQY
TRBV28	TRBJ2-1	ASTVDRATYNEQF
TRBV19	TRBJ1-5	ASSTGEGPQH
TRBV7-2	TRBJ2-5	ASSLGLAGGPGETQY
TRBV7-2	TRBJ1-3	ASSGGGEAGNTIY
TRBV4-1	TRBJ1-5	ASSRRGWETSNQPQH